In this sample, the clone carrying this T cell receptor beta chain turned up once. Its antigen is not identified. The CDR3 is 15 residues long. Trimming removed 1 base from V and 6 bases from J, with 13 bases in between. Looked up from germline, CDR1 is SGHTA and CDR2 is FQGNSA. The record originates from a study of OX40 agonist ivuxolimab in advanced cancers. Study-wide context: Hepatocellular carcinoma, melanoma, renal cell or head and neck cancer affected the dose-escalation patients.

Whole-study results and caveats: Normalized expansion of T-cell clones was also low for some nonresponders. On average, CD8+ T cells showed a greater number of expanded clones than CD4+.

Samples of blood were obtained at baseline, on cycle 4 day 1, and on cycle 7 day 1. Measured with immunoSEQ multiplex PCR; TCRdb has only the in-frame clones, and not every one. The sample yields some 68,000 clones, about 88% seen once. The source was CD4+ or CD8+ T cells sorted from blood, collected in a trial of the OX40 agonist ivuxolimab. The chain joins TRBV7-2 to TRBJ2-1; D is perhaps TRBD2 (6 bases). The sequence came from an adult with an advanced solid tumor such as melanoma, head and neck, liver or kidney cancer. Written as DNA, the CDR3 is TGTGCCAGCAGCTTAGACGGGAGCTTGTTCAATGAGCAGTTCTTC. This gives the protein CASSLDGSLFNEQFF.